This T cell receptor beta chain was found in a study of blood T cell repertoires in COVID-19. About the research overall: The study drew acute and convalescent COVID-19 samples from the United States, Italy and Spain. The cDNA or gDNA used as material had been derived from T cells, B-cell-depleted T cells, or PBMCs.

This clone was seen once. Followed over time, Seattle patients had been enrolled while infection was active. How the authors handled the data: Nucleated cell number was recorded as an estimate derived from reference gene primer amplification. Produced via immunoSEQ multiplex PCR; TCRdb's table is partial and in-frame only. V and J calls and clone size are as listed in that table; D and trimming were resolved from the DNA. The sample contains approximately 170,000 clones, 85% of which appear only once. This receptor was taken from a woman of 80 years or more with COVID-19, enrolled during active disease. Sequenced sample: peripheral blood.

Here the CDR3 reads CASSSNPTDPYGYTF. The DNA for the CDR3 is TGTGCCAGCAGCTCCAACCCCACAGACCCCTATGGCTACACCTTC. This chain uses TRBV9 with TRBJ1-2; D is undetermined. With 4 bases removed from V and 4 bases from J, the gap between germline ends came to 17 bases. The V gene's germline CDR1 is SGDLS and CDR2 YYNGEE. CDR3 size: 15 residues.